This T cell receptor beta chain was sequenced for a study of T cell responses to AZD1222 COVID-19 vaccine. Comment on this clone: What it binds is not known.

Whether given at about 4 or about 12 weeks, second doses were pooled. V lost 0 bases and J lost 0, with 10 bases in between. The V gene's germline CDR1 is MNHEY and CDR2 SVGEGT. The CDR3 totals 16 residues. The assay was immunoSEQ multiplex PCR, and TCRdb's table has in-frame clones only and misses some. The sample has approximately 28,000 clones, roughly 90% seen once; the top ten hold around 8.4%. Study-level results: Donors were chiefly white British, with a greater number of females, and clonal diversity was perhaps underestimated. Repertoire collection took place solely once the T cell response had peaked.

The V call is TRBV6-2 or TRBV6-3, the J call TRBJ2-3, with D possibly being TRBD2 (6 bases). The sample consisted of peripheral blood, taken 28 days after the second AZD1222 dose. This TCR derives from an adult who received the AZD1222 COVID-19 vaccine. CDR3 sequence: CASSYSGGTSTDTQYF. CDR3 nucleotide sequence: TGTGCCAGCAGTTACTCGGGGGGAACTAGCACAGATACGCAGTATTTT.